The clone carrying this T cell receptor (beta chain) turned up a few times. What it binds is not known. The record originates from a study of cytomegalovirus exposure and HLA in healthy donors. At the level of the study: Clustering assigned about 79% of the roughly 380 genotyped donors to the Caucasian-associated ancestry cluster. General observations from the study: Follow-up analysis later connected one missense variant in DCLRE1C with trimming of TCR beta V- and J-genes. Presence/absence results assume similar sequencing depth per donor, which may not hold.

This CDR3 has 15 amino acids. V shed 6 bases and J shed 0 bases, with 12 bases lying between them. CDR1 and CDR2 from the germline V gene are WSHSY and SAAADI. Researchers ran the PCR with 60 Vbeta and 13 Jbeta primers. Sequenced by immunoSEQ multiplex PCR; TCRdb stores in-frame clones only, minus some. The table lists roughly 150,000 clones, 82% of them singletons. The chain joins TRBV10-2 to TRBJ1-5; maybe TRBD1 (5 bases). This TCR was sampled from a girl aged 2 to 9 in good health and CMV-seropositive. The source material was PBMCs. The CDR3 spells CASRETVFSNQPQHF. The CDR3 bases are TGCGCCAGCAGGGAGACAGTATTTAGCAATCAGCCCCAGCATTTT.